A single T cell receptor (beta chain) is shown here with its context. This sample was included in a study of CD8 T cells in Susac syndrome. This CDR3 contains 13 residues. V was cut by 0 bases and J by 7 bases, with 7 bases left in between. When the RNA was reverse transcribed, random hexamers were used with an input of about 0.5 to 1 ug. TCRdb ran MiXCR on the immunoSEQ multiplex PCR reads and lists one entry per CDR3 protein. There are around 170,000 distinct CDR3 sequences in the sample; around 96% occur only once, and around 0.15% lies in the top ten. The material sequenced was CD8+ T cells from PBMCs. The chain uses TRBV12-3 or TRBV12-4 and TRBJ1-5, with D hard to call. The receptor was isolated from a human donor with multiple sclerosis. The CDR3: CASSLAKGQPQHF. In DNA form, the CDR3 reads TGTGCCAGCAGTTTAGCCAAGGGCCAGCCCCAGCATTTT.